The clone carrying this T cell receptor beta chain has more than one count but fewer than ten. What it recognizes is unknown. V was pared by 7 bases and J by 4 bases, with 8 bases of the junction left unmatched. Germline CDR1 is LGHNT and CDR2 is FRNRAP. The CDR3 is 14 residues long. The entry originates in a study of beta chain features in type 1 diabetes. Overall study: Age, gender and cell yields were alike across patients and healthy donors.

General study findings and limits: In every one of the four CD4+ subsets, TCRB CDR3s were moderately but significantly shorter in Type 1 diabetes patients. Compared to healthy donors, patients appeared to have naive, central memory and Treg TCRB repertoires that were more alike.

Expressed TCRB transcripts were sequenced because the entire RNA isolate underwent reverse transcription. Using immunoSEQ multiplex PCR, the repertoire was profiled, and TCRdb retains in-frame clones only, with some absent. Of more than 300,000 clones in the sample, around 12% are singletons; the top ten hold around 0.0099%. It was one heparinised blood draw, averaging around 120 mL, that each donor gave. Sorting with CD45RO/CCR7/CD25/CD127/CD95/CD27 yielded naive, central memory, regulatory and stem-like memory CD4+ cells. Material: naive CD4+ T cells from blood. The J gene is TRBJ1-2, the V gene TRBV12-5; 8 bases are shared with TRBD1. This TCR was sampled from a young woman with type 1 diabetes. CDR3 DNA: TGTGCTAGTGTTCCTGGGACAGGATCCTATGGCTACACCTTC. Protein product: CASVPGTGSYGYTF. Combining the CDR3 with reference TRBV12-5 and TRBJ1-2 gives the whole variable domain DARVTQTPRHKVTEMGQEVTMRCQPILGHNTVFWYRQTMMQGLELLAYFRNRAPLDDSGMPKDRFSAEMPDATLATLKIQPSEPRDSAVYFCASVPGTGSYGYTFGSGTRLTVV.